This TCR beta chain was obtained from a study of identical twins. TCRdb used MiXCR to reprocess the 5' RACE reads, holding one entry per CDR3 protein. This table has a few hundred thousand distinct CDR3 sequences, less than 20% appearing once. In this sample, this clonotype turned up a few times. Antigen: not known. General study points: Beta out-of-frame sequences showed weaker excess twin sharing. Diverse VJ usage suggested most zero-insertion clonotypes were not invariant T cells. An excess of low generation probability was shown by twin-shared out-of-frame alpha sequences. There were fewer insertions in abundant cord blood beta clonotypes, but memory repertoires showed no such pattern.

Germline V gene data show CDR1 as SGHKS and CDR2 as YYEKEE (reference sequence). J lost 4 bases, V lost 5 bases, and 1 base had no gene match. The CDR3 consists of 13 residues. This receptor was obtained from a man over 45 in good health. The gene calls are TRBV5-5 and TRBJ1-1; TRBD1 aligns across 11 bases. The specimen was naive T cells sorted from blood. The CDR3 DNA reads as TGTGCCAGCAGGGGACAGGGGGGCACTGAAGCTTTCTTT. Protein product: CASRGQGGTEAFF.